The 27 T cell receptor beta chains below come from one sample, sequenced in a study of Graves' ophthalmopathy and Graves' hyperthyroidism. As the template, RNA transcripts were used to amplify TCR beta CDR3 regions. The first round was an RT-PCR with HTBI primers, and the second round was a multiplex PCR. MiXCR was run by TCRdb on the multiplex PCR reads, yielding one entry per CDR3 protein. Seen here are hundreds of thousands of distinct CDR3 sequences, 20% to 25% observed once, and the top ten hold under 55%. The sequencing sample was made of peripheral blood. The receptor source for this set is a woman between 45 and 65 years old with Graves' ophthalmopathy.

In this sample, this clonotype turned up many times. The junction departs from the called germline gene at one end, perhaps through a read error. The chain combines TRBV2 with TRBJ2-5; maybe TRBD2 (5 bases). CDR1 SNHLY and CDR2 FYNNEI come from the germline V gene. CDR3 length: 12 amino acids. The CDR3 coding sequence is TGTGCCAGCAGTGAATTCTCGGGGAGAGCACACTTC. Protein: CASSEFSGRAHF.

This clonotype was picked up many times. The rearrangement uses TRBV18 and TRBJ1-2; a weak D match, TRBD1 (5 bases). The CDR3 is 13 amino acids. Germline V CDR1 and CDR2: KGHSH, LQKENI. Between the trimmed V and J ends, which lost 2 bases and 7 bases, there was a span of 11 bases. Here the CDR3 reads CASSPDRGSGYTF. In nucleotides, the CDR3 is TGTGCCAGCTCACCAGATAGGGGCTCTGGCTACACCTTC. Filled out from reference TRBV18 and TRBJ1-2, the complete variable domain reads NAGVMQNPRHLVRRRGQEARLRCSPMKGHSHVYWYRQLPEEGLKFMVYLQKENIIDESGMPKERFSAEFPKEGPSILRIQQVVRGDSAAYFCASSPDRGSGYTFGSGTRLTVV.

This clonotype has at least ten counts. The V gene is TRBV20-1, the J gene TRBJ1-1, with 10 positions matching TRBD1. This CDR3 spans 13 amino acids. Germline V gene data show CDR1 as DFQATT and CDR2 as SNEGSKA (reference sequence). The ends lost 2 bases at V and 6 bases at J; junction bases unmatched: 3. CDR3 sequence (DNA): TGCAGTGCTAGAAGGGACAGGGGTTCTGAAGCTTTCTTT. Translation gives CSARRDRGSEAFF.

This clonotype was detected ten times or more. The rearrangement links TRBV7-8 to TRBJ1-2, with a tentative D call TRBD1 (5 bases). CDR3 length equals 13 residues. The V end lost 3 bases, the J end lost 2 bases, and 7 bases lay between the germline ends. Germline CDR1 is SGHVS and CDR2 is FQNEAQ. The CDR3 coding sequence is TGTGCCAGCAGCTTGGGGGACAACTATGGCTACACCTTC. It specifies CASSLGDNYGYTF.

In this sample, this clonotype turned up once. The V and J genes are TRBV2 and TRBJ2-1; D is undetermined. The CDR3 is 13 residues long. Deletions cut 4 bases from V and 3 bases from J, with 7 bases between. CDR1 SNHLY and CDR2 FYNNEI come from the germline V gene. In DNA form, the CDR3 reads TGTGCCAGCAGTGGTGAATTCTACAATGAGCAGTTCTTC. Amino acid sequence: CASSGEFYNEQFF.

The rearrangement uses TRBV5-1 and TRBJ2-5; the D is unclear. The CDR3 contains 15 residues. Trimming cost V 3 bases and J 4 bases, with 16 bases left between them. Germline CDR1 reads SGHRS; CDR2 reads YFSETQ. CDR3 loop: CASSSSGSIGETQYF. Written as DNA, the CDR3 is TGCGCCAGCAGCTCATCCGGGTCGATAGGAGAGACCCAGTACTTC.

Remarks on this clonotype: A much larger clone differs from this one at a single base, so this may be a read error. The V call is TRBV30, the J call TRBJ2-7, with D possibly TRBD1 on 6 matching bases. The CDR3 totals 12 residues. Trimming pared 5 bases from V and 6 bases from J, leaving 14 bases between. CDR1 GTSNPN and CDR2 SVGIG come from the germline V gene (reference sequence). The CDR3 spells CAWVKAGVEQYF. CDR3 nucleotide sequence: TGTGCCTGGGTTAAAGCAGGGGTCGAGCAGTACTTC. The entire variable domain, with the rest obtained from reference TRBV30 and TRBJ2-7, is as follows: SQTIHQWPATLVQPVGSPLSLECTVEGTSNPNLYWYRQAAGRGLQLLFYSVGIGQISSEVPQNLSASRPQDRQFILSSKKLLLSDSGFYLCAWVKAGVEQYFGPGTRLTVT.

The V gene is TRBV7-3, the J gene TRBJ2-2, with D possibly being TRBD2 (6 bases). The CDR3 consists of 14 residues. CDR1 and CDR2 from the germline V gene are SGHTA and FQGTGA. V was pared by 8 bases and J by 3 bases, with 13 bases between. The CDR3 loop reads CASARGGDTGELFF. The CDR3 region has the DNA TGTGCCAGCGCCCGAGGAGGGGACACCGGGGAGCTGTTTTTT.

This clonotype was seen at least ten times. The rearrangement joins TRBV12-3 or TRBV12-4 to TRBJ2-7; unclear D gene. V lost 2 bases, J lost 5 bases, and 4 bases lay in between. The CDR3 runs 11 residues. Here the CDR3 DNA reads TGTGCCAGCAGTTTACAACACGAGCAGTACTTC. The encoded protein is CASSLQHEQYF.

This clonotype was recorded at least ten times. The CDR3 DNA reads TGTGCCACCAGTGACCCTCCCGACGGTAGCGAGCAGTACTTC. This codes for CATSDPPDGSEQYF. This chain connects TRBV24-1 to TRBJ2-7; no reliable D call. The CDR3 covers 14 residues. With 4 bases removed from V and 6 bases from J, the gap between germline ends came to 15 bases. CDR1 and CDR2 (germline): KGHDR, SFDVKD.

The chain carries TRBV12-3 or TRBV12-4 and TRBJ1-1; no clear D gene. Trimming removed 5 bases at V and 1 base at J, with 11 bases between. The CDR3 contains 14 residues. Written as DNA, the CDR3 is TGTGCCAGCAGTCCGGAATCTACGAACACTGAAGCTTTCTTT. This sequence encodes CASSPESTNTEAFF.

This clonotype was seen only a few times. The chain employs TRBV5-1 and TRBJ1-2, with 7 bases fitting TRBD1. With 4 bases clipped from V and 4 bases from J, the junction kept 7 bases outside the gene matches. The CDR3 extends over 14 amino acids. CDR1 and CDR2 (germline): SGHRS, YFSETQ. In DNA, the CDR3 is TGCGCCAGCAGCAAGGACAGGCTTCTCTATGGCTACACCTTC. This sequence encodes CASSKDRLLYGYTF.

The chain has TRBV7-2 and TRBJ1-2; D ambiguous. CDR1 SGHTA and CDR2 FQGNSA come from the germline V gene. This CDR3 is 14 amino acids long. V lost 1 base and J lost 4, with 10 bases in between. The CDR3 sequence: CASSLGQAFYGYTF. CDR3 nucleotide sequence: TGTGCCAGCAGCTTAGGTCAGGCTTTCTATGGCTACACCTTC.

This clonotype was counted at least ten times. The chain's CDR3 is CASSISVGEQYF. CDR3 DNA sequence: TGTGCCAGTAGTATATCCGTTGGCGAGCAGTACTTC. The chain has TRBV19 and TRBJ2-7, with unresolved D. The CDR3 is made up of 12 amino acids. V lost 2 bases and J lost 6, with 8 bases in between. CDR1 LNHDA and CDR2 SQIVND come from the germline V gene (reference sequence). Using reference TRBV19 and TRBJ2-7 for the parts outside the CDR3, the full variable domain is DGGITQSPKYLFRKEGQNVTLSCEQNLNHDAMYWYRQDPGQGLRLIYYSQIVNDFQKGDIAEGYSVSREKKESFPLTVTSAQKNPTAFYLCASSISVGEQYFGPGTRLTVT.

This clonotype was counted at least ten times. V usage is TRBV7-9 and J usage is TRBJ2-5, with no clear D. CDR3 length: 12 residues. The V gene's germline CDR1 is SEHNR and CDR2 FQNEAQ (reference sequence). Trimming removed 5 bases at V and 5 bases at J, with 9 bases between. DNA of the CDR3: TGTGCCAGCAGCCCCGAACCGGAGACCCAGTACTTC. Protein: CASSPEPETQYF.

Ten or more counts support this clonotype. CDR3 nucleotide sequence: TGTGCCAGCAGGACGGCGCAGGGGAACGAGCAGTACTTC. Translation gives CASRTAQGNEQYF. V usage is TRBV6-1 and J usage is TRBJ2-7; maybe TRBD1 (6 bases). Trimming took 6 bases from V and 5 from J, leaving 14 bases between them. Per the germline V gene, CDR1 is MNHNS and CDR2 is SASEGT. CDR3 length: 13 residues.

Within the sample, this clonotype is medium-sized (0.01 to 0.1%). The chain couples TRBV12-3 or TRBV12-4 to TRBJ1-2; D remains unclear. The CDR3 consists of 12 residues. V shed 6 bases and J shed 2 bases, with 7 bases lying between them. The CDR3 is CASSTTNYGYTF. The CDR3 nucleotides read TGTGCCAGCAGCACGACCAACTATGGCTACACCTTC.

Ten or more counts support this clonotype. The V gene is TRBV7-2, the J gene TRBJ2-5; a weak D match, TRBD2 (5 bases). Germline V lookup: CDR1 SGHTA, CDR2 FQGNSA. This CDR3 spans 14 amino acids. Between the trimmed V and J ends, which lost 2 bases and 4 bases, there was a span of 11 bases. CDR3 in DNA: TGTGCCAGCAGCTTATCTAGGGCGGGAGAGACCCAGTACTTC. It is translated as CASSLSRAGETQYF. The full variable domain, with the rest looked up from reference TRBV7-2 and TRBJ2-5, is GAGVSQSPSNKVTEKGKDVELRCDPISGHTALYWYRQSLGQGLEFLIYFQGNSAPDKSGLPSDRFSAERTGGSVSTLTIQRTQQEDSAVYLCASSLSRAGETQYFGPGTRLLVL.

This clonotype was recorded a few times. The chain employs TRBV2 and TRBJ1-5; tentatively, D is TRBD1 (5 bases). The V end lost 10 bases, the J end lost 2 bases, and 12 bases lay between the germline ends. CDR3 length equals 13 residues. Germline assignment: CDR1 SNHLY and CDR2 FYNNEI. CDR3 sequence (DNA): TGTGCCACCAAGCAGGGACGCAATCAGCCCCAGCATTTT. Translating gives CATKQGRNQPQHF.

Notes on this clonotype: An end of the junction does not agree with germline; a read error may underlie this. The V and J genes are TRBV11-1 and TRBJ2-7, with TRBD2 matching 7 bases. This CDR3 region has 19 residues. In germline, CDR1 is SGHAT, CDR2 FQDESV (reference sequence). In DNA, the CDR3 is TGTGCCAGCAGCTCAATCGGTCAGGGCCGCGTCGGGAGGAACTACGAGCAGTGCTTC. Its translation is CASSSIGQGRVGRNYEQCF.

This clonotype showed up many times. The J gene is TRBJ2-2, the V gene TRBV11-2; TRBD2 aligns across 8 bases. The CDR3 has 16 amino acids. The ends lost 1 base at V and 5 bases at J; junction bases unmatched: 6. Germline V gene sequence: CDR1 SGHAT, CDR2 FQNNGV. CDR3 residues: CASSLGKAGATGELFF. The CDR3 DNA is TGTGCCAGCAGCTTAGGAAAAGCGGGAGCGACCGGGGAGCTGTTTTTT.

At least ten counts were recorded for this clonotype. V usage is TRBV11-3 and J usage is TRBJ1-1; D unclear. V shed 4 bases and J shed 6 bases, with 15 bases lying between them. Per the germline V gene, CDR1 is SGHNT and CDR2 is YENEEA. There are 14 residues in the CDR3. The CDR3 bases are TGTGCCAGCAGCTCACCTCCCTTGGGCTCTGAAGCTTTCTTT. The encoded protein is CASSSPPLGSEAFF.

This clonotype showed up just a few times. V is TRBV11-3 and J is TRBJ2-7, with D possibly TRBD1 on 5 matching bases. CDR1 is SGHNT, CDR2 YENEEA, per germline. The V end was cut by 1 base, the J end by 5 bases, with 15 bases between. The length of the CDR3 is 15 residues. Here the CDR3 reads CASSLGGPGNHEQYF. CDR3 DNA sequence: TGTGCCAGCAGCTTAGGGGGCCCTGGAAACCACGAGCAGTACTTC.

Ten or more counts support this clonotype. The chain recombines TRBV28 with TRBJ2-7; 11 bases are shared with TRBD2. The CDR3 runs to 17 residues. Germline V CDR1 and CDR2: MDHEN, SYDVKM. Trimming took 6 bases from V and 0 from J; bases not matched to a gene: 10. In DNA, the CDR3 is TGTGCCAGCAGCTCACCCCGGACTAGCGGGTCCTCCTACGAGCAGTACTTC. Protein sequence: CASSSPRTSGSSYEQYF. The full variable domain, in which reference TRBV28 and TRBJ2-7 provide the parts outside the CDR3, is DVKVTQSSRYLVKRTGEKVFLECVQDMDHENMFWYRQDPGLGLRLIYFSYDVKMKEKGDIPEGYSVSREKKERFSLILESASTNQTSMYLCASSSPRTSGSSYEQYFGPGTRLTVT.

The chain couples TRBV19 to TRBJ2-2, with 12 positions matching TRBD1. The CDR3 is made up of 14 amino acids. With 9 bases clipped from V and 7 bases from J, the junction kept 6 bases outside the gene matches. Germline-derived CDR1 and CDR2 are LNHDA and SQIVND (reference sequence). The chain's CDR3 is CASGTGGFIGELFF. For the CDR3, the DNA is TGTGCCAGCGGGACAGGGGGCTTTATCGGGGAGCTGTTTTTT.

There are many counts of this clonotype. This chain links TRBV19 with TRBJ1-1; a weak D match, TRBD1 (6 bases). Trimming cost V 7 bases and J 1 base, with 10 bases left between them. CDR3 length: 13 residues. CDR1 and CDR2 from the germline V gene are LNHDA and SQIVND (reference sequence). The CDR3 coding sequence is TGTGCCAGTAAGACAGGACCGAACACTGAAGCTTTCTTT. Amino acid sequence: CASKTGPNTEAFF.

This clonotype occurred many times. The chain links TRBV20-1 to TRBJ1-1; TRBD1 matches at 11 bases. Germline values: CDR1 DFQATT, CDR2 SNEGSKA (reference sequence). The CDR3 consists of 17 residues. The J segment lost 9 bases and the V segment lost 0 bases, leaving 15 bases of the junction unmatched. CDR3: CSARDPDPGQGGYKAFF. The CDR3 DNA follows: TGCAGTGCTAGAGATCCGGATCCGGGACAGGGGGGATATAAAGCTTTCTTT.